The 4 T cell receptor beta chains below were found in one sample sequenced in a study of early T cells in non-severe SARS-CoV-2 infection. From the 5' RACE reads, TCRdb called clonotypes with MiXCR, one entry per CDR3 protein. Among roughly 23,000 distinct CDR3 sequences, 5% to 6% were seen once, and the ten largest hold 13% to 15%. The specimen was whole blood, collected at baseline. The receptors were gathered from an adult who was a healthcare worker with PCR-confirmed SARS-CoV-2 infection or an uninfected control (not recorded which).

This clonotype was seen ten or more times. The V call is TRBV6-2 or TRBV6-3, the J call TRBJ1-2, with a possible D match to TRBD1 (6 bases). Trimming removed 10 bases from V and 1 base from J, with 13 bases in between. From germline, CDR1 is MNHEY and CDR2 SVGEGT. This CDR3 has 13 residues. DNA of the CDR3: TGTGCCACCTACAGGGAGAGTAACTATGGCTACACCTTC. Protein product: CATYRESNYGYTF.

This clonotype was seen ten or more times. The chain is built from TRBV12-2 and TRBJ2-7. TRBV12-2 is annotated as a pseudogene. The CDR3 contains 11 residues. The CDR3 region is CMGRVCYEQYF. In nucleotides, the CDR3 is TGCATGGGAAGGGTTTGCTACGAGCAGTACTTC.

The chain employs TRBV6-2 or TRBV6-3 and TRBJ1-5, with D tentatively TRBD1 (6 bases). This CDR3 comprises 14 residues. The germline V gene encodes CDR1 MNHEY and CDR2 SVGEGT. The V gene lost 8 bases and the J gene lost 4 bases, with 15 bases spanning the gap. CDR3 sequence (DNA): TGTGCCAGCTGCCTACGACAGGTTAATCAGCCCCAGCATTTT. It encodes CASCLRQVNQPQHF.

This clonotype was seen repeatedly, ten times or more. The V call is TRBV7-3, the J call TRBJ2-7; D remains unclear. CDR3 length: 13 amino acids. V lost 3 bases to trimming and J lost 5 bases, with 11 bases between them. CDR1 is SGHTA, CDR2 FQGTGA, per germline. The CDR3 DNA follows: TGTGCCAGCAGCTTTTCCGCCTACGACGAGCAGTACTTC. It codes for CASSFSAYDEQYF.